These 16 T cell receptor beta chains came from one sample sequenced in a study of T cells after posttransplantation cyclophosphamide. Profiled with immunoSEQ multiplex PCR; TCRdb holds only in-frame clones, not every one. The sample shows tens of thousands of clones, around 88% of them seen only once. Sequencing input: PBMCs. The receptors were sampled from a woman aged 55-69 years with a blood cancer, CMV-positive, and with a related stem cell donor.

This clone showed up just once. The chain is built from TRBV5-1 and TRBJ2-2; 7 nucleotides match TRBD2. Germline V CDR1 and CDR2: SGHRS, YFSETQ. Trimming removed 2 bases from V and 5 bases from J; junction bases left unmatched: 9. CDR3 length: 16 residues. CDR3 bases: TGCGCCAGCAGCTTTTCAGCGGGATCGTCTACCGGGGAGCTGTTTTTT. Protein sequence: CASSFSAGSSTGELFF.

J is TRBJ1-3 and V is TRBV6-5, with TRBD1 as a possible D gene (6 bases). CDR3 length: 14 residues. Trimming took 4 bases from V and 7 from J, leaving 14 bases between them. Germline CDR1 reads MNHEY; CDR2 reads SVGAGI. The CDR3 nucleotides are TGTGCCAGCAGTTTCGGACAGCGGGACAACACCATATATTTT. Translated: CASSFGQRDNTIYF.

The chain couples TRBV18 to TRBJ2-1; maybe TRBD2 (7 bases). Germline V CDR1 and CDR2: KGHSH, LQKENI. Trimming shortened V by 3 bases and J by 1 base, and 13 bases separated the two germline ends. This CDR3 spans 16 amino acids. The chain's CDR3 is CASSPPQGGSYNEQFF. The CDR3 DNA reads TGTGCCAGCTCACCTCCACAGGGAGGGTCCTACAATGAGCAGTTCTTC.

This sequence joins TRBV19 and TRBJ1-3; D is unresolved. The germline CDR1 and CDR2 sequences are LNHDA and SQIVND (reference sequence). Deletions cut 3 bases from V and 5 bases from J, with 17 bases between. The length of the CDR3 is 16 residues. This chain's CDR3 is CASSIGPAGDRNTIYF. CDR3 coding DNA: TGTGCCAGTAGTATTGGGCCGGCGGGCGATAGAAACACCATATATTTT.

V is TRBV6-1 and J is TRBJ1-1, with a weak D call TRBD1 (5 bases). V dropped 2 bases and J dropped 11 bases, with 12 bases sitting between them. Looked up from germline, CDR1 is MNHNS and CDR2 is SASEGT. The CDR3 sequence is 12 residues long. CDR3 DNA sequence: TGTGCCAGCAGTGAATTGGGGGGTTGGGCTTTCTTT. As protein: CASSELGGWAFF.

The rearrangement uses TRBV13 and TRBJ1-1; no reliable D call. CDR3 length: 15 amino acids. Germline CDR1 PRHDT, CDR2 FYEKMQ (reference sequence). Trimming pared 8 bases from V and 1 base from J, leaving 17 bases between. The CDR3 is CASADGVEPNTEAFF. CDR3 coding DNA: TGTGCCAGCGCTGATGGAGTGGAGCCGAACACTGAAGCTTTCTTT.

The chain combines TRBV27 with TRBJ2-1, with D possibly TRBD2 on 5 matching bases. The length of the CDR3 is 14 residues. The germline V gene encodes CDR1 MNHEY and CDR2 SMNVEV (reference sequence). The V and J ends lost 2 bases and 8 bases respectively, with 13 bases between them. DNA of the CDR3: TGTGCCAGCAGTTTACCCGGGATTTCTCATGAGCAGTTCTTC. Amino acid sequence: CASSLPGISHEQFF.

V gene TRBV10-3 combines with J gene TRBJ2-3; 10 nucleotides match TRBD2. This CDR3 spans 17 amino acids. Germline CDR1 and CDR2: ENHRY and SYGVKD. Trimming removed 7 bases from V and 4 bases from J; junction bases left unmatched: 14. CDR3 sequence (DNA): TGTGCCATCAATCGAGGGGCTAGCGGGAGTGGGCCAGATACGCAGTATTTT. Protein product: CAINRGASGSGPDTQYF.

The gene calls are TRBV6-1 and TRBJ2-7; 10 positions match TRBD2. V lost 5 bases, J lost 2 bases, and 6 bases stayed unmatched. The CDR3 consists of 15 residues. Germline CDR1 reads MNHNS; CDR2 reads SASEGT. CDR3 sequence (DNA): TGTGCCAGCAGTCCCGGGACTAGCGAGGCCTACGAGCAGTACTTC. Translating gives CASSPGTSEAYEQYF.

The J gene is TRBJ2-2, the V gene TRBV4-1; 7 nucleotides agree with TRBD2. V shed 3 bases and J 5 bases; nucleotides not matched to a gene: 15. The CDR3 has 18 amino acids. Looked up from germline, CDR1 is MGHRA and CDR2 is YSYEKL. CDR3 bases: TGCGCCAGCAGCCATGGGGGGATGGTCGCGGGAGAAACCGGGGAGCTGTTTTTT. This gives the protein CASSHGGMVAGETGELFF.

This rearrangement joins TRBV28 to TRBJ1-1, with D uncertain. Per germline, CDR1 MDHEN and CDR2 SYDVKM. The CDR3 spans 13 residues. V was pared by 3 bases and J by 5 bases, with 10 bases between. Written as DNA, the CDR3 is TGTGCCAGCAGTTTGGAGGTTAGGACTGAAGCTTTCTTT. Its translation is CASSLEVRTEAFF.

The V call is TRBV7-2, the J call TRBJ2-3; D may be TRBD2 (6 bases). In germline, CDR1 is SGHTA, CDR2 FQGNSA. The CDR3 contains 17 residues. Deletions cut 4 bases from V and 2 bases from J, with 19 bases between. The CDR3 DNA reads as TGTGCCAGCAGCTCGAAAGTTAGCGGAAGCTACACAGATACGCAGTATTTT. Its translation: CASSSKVSGSYTDTQYF.

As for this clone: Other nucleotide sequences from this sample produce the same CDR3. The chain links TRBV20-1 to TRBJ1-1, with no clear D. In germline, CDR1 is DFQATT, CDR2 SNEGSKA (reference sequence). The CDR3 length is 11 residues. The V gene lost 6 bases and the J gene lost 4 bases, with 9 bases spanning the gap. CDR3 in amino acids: CSAIGGTEAFF. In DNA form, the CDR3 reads TGCAGTGCCATCGGCGGCACTGAAGCTTTCTTT.

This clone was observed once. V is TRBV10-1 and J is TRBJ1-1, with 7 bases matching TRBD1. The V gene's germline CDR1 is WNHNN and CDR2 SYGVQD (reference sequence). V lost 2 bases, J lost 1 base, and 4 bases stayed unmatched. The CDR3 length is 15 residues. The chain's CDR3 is CASSELGTANTEAFF. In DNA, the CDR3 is TGCGCCAGCAGTGAGCTCGGGACAGCGAACACTGAAGCTTTCTTT.

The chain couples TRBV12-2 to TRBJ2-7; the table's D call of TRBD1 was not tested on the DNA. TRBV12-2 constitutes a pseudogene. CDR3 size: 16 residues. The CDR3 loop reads CASRAFGQGGSYEQYF. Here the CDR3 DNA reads TGTGCAAGTCGCGCATTCGGACAGGGTGGATCCTACGAGCAGTACTTC.

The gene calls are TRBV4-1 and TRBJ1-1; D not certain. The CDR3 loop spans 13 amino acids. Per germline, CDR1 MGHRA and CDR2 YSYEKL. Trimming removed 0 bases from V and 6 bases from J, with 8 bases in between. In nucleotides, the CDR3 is TGCGCCAGCAGCCAAGAGTTCGCGTCTGAAGCTTTCTTT. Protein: CASSQEFASEAFF.